This T cell receptor beta chain was recorded in a study of monozygotic twins with inflammatory bowel disease. Study results and limitations: It was observed that concordant and discordant twins did not differ in repertoire similarity, possibly given limited power. The sharing of clonotypes with others was lower in IBD patients than in healthy twins, especially with disease activity. Treatment differences in immunosuppression may have added variability to the repertoires of patients.

As concerns this clonotype: Antigen: not known.

cDNA for TCRalpha and TCRbeta was amplified by nested PCRs of 16 then 8 to 10 cycles. Each CDR3 protein gets one entry in TCRdb, which reprocessed the 5' RACE reads and gives no DNA. The sample has approximately 330,000 distinct CDR3 sequences, and its top ten clones hold around 2%. CDR1 is MDHEN and CDR2 is SYDVKM in the germline V gene. The CDR3 is made up of 13 amino acids. The sample consisted of blood. The receptor was isolated from a human donor with ulcerative colitis or Crohn's disease, or a healthy co-twin of an affected twin (not recorded which). The rearrangement links TRBV28 to TRBJ1-2; checking the TCRdb D call of TRBD1 is not possible without DNA. CDR3 region: CASSGGQVWGYTF.